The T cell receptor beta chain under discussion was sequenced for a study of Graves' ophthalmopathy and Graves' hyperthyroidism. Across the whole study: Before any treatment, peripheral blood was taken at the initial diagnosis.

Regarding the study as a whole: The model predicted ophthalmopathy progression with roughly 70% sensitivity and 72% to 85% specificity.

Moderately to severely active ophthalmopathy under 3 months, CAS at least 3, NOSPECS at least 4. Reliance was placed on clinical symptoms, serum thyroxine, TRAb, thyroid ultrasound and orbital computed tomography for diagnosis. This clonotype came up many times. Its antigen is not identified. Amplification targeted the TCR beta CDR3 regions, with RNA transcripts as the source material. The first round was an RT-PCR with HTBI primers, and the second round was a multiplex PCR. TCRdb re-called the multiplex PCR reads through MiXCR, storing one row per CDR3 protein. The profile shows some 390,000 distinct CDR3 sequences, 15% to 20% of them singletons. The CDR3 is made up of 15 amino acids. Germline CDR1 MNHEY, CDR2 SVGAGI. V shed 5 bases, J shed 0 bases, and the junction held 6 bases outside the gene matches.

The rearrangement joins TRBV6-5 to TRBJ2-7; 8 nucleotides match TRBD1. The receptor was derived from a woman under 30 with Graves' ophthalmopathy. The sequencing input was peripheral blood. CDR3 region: CASSRGQAVSYEQYF. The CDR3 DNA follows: TGTGCCAGCAGTCGGGGACAGGCGGTCTCCTACGAGCAGTACTTC.